In its sample, the clone carrying this T cell receptor beta chain was seen once. The record originates from a study of blood T cell repertoires in COVID-19. Clones were sequenced by immunoSEQ multiplex PCR, and TCRdb holds only the in-frame ones, with some missing. The table records about 280,000 clones, about four fifths of them present only once. The V gene's germline CDR1 is GTSNPN and CDR2 SVGIG (reference sequence). J lost 8 bases, V lost 4 bases, and 7 bases had no gene match. CDR3 size: 12 residues. Each participant's cohort was designated according to participant-reported clinical history. Sample: PBMCs or T cells enriched from blood (not recorded which). This chain joins TRBV30 and TRBJ1-2; TRBD1 aligns across 7 bases. The sequence was collected from a man between 40 and 49 years old who had been exposed to COVID-19. The CDR3 loop is CAWIQGGVGYTF. CDR3 in DNA: TGTGCCTGGATCCAGGGGGGAGTGGGCTACACCTTC.